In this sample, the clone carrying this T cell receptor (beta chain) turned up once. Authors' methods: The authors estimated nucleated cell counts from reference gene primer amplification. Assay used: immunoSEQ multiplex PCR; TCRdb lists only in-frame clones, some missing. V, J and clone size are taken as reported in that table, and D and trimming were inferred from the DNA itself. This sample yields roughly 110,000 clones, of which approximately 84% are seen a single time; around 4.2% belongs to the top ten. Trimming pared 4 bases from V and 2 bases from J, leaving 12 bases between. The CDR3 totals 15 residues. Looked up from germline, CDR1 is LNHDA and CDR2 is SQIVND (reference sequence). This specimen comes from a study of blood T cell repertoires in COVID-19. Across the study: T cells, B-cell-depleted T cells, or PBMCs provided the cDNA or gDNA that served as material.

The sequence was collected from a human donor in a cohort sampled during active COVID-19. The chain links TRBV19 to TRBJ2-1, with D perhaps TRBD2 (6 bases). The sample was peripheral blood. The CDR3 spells CASSTGAMPYNEQFF. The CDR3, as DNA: TGTGCCAGTAGTACGGGAGCGATGCCCTACAATGAGCAGTTCTTC.